The rows below give T cell receptor beta chains drawn from one sample of a study of blood T cell repertoires in COVID-19. The method was immunoSEQ multiplex PCR; TCRdb's version includes in-frame clones alone and lacks a portion of them. The top ten clones hold around a sixth of a sample with 70,000 to 85,000 clones, about four fifths of them seen once. What was sequenced was peripheral blood. Source of these receptors: a woman older than 75 with acute or convalescent COVID-19. Each CDR3 is given with its conserved first and last residue. Each record gives: CDR3 DNA, CDR3 protein, clone size, V gene, J gene, D gene. D genes are given only for firm matches. Clone sizes are given selectively: once, few, many, or a class where the clone is expanded.

CDR3nt: TGTGCCAGCAAAACTCGGACAGGCGGGTACACCTTC; CDR3aa: CASKTRTGGYTF; abundance: NA; v_gene: TRBV19; j_gene: TRBJ1-2; d_gene: TRBD1
CDR3nt: TGTGCCAGCGGGTTGGACAGGGGGGCTGAGCAGTTCTTC; CDR3aa: CASGLDRGAEQFF; abundance: NA; v_gene: TRBV6-4; j_gene: TRBJ2-1; d_gene: TRBD1
CDR3nt: TGTGCCAGTAGGGATGGGGGGAGCTCCTACGAGCAGTACTTC; CDR3aa: CASRDGGSSYEQYF; abundance: NA; v_gene: TRBV19; j_gene: TRBJ2-7; d_gene: NA
CDR3nt: TGTGCCAGCAGTTACTCGGGGGGCTATGGCTACACCTTC; CDR3aa: CASSYSGGYGYTF; abundance: NA; v_gene: TRBV6-2/TRBV6-3; j_gene: TRBJ1-2; d_gene: NA
CDR3nt: TGTGCCAGCAGGGGTACAGGGGACTCCTACAATGAGCAGTTCTTC; CDR3aa: CASRGTGDSYNEQFF; abundance: NA; v_gene: TRBV6-4; j_gene: TRBJ2-1; d_gene: TRBD1
CDR3nt: TGTGCCAGTAGTATTACGGGGGTACCCAACTATGGCTACACCTTC; CDR3aa: CASSITGVPNYGYTF; abundance: NA; v_gene: TRBV19; j_gene: TRBJ1-2; d_gene: NA
CDR3nt: TGTGCCAGCTCCTTGGCGGGGGAGCAGTTCTTC; CDR3aa: CASSLAGEQFF; abundance: NA; v_gene: TRBV18; j_gene: TRBJ2-1; d_gene: NA
CDR3nt: TGTGCCAGCAGTTTTGCGGGAGAATGGTATGGCTACACCTTC; CDR3aa: CASSFAGEWYGYTF; abundance: NA; v_gene: TRBV6-5; j_gene: TRBJ1-2; d_gene: NA
CDR3nt: TGTGCCAGCAGTTCTGGGGGGACAGGGGGTAATAATTCACCCCTCCACTTT; CDR3aa: CASSSGGTGGNNSPLHF; abundance: few; v_gene: TRBV7-2; j_gene: TRBJ1-6; d_gene: TRBD1
CDR3nt: TGTGCCAGCAGGGGGACAGTGTACCAAGAGACCCAGTACTTC; CDR3aa: CASRGTVYQETQYF; abundance: NA; v_gene: TRBV11-3; j_gene: TRBJ2-5; d_gene: TRBD1
CDR3nt: TGTGCCAGCAGTGAGATGGGGGCTGTTAGCTATGGCTACACCTTC; CDR3aa: CASSEMGAVSYGYTF; abundance: NA; v_gene: TRBV2; j_gene: TRBJ1-2; d_gene: NA
CDR3nt: TGTGCCAGCTCAGCTGTGTTGGGGAGGAGGAACACTGAAGCTTTCTTT; CDR3aa: CASSAVLGRRNTEAFF; abundance: NA; v_gene: TRBV18; j_gene: TRBJ1-1; d_gene: NA
CDR3nt: TGTGCCAGCAGCCCCGAGACAGGGAACCAAGAGACCCAGTACTTC; CDR3aa: CASSPETGNQETQYF; abundance: NA; v_gene: TRBV12-1; j_gene: TRBJ2-5; d_gene: NA
CDR3nt: TGTGCCGCCCAGACAGGGCATAATTCACCCCTCCACTTT; CDR3aa: CAAQTGHNSPLHF; abundance: NA; v_gene: TRBV2; j_gene: TRBJ1-6; d_gene: TRBD1
CDR3nt: TGTGCCAGCAGCCGGGGACAGGGGTCGTACTATGGCTACACCTTC; CDR3aa: CASSRGQGSYYGYTF; abundance: NA; v_gene: TRBV7-8; j_gene: TRBJ1-2; d_gene: TRBD1
CDR3nt: TGTGCCAGCAGAAGGCGGGGGGGATACACAGATACGCAGTATTTT; CDR3aa: CASRRRGGYTDTQYF; abundance: few; v_gene: TRBV2; j_gene: TRBJ2-3; d_gene: TRBD2
CDR3nt: TGTGCCAGCAGTGCCACAGGCGCCGGCCTTGGGACCATATATTTT; CDR3aa: CASSATGAGLGTIYF; abundance: NA; v_gene: TRBV2; j_gene: TRBJ1-3; d_gene: NA
CDR3nt: TGTGCCAGCAGCTTATCCCGGGACAGGGGCACCGGGGAGCTGTTTTTT; CDR3aa: CASSLSRDRGTGELFF; abundance: NA; v_gene: TRBV11-2; j_gene: TRBJ2-2; d_gene: TRBD1
CDR3nt: TGTGCCAGCAGCGCCCGGGGAAGCGGGGTACCCACAGATACGCAGTATTTT; CDR3aa: CASSARGSGVPTDTQYF; abundance: NA; v_gene: TRBV4-2; j_gene: TRBJ2-3; d_gene: TRBD2
CDR3nt: TGTGCCAGCAGCTTAGCCCACGGAGCGGGGGGGCCCTCCGGGCAGTTCTTC; CDR3aa: CASSLAHGAGGPSGQFF; abundance: NA; v_gene: TRBV7-8; j_gene: TRBJ2-1; d_gene: TRBD2
CDR3nt: TGTGCTAGTGGTGTCTCACCTCGTACTGGGAGTAGCTCCTACGAGCAGTACTTC; CDR3aa: CASGVSPRTGSSSYEQYF; abundance: NA; v_gene: TRBV12-5; j_gene: TRBJ2-7; d_gene: NA
CDR3nt: TGTGCCAGCTCCCCGCTGGGGGGAGGCCCCGCGAGCAATCAGCCCCAGCATTTT; CDR3aa: CASSPLGGGPASNQPQHF; abundance: NA; v_gene: TRBV18; j_gene: TRBJ1-5; d_gene: NA
CDR3nt: TGTGCCAGCAGCAAGGACGGCGGGGTCTCCTACGAGCAGTACTTC; CDR3aa: CASSKDGGVSYEQYF; abundance: few; v_gene: TRBV7-6; j_gene: TRBJ2-7; d_gene: NA
CDR3nt: TGTGCCAGCAGCTTAGGTGAGGGAGCCAAAAACATTCAGTACTTC; CDR3aa: CASSLGEGAKNIQYF; abundance: NA; v_gene: TRBV11-3; j_gene: TRBJ2-4; d_gene: NA
CDR3nt: TGTGCCAGCAGCAAGGGACAGGGACTCGGGGAGCTGTTTTTT; CDR3aa: CASSKGQGLGELFF; abundance: NA; v_gene: TRBV7-3; j_gene: TRBJ2-2; d_gene: TRBD1
CDR3nt: TGTGCCAGCAGTTACGGGGAGGGGTCTCAGCCCCAGCATTTT; CDR3aa: CASSYGEGSQPQHF; abundance: NA; v_gene: TRBV6-2/TRBV6-3; j_gene: TRBJ1-5; d_gene: NA
CDR3nt: TGTGCCAGCAGCCCATTCGACAGGTGGAGCTCCTACAATGAGCAGTTCTTC; CDR3aa: CASSPFDRWSSYNEQFF; abundance: NA; v_gene: TRBV11-3; j_gene: TRBJ2-1; d_gene: NA
CDR3nt: TGTGCCATCGGGGAGGGAGAGACCCAGTACTTC; CDR3aa: CAIGEGETQYF; abundance: once; v_gene: TRBV10-3; j_gene: TRBJ2-5; d_gene: TRBD2
CDR3nt: TGTGCCAGCTGGGGCCGGGGAGGTCGCGAGCAGTACTTC; CDR3aa: CASWGRGGREQYF; abundance: few; v_gene: TRBV7-9; j_gene: TRBJ2-7; d_gene: NA
CDR3nt: TGTGCCAGCCAGGGGCCTGGAAACACCATATATTTT; CDR3aa: CASQGPGNTIYF; abundance: NA; v_gene: TRBV6-5; j_gene: TRBJ1-3; d_gene: NA
CDR3nt: TGTGCCTGGAGAGGGAGCGGGGAGGTAGATACGCAGTATTTT; CDR3aa: CAWRGSGEVDTQYF; abundance: NA; v_gene: TRBV30; j_gene: TRBJ2-3; d_gene: TRBD2
CDR3nt: TGTGCCAGCAGCCAATCTAGACCGACCCAAGGAAACACCATATATTTT; CDR3aa: CASSQSRPTQGNTIYF; abundance: NA; v_gene: TRBV3-1/TRBV3-2; j_gene: TRBJ1-3; d_gene: NA